Detailed here is one T cell receptor beta chain. The data belong to a study of blood T cell repertoires in COVID-19. Across the whole study: The samples span acute and convalescent COVID-19 from the United States, Italy and Spain.

Germline V gene sequence: CDR1 SGHAT, CDR2 FQNNGV. J gave up 2 bases and V 5 bases, and 9 bases lay outside the gene matches. This CDR3 region has 16 residues. Authors' analysis steps: Amplified reference gene primers provided the basis for estimating nucleated cell counts. Only in-frame clones appear in the TCRdb table, and some are missing; sequencing was by immunoSEQ multiplex PCR. Clonal size and the V and J genes are those of that table, whereas D and trimming came from the DNA. The data contain some 120,000 clones, approximately 90% of them singletons. The sequence was obtained from a human donor in a cohort sampled during active COVID-19. This chain links TRBV11-2 with TRBJ2-3, with 8 positions matching TRBD1. Sequenced input: peripheral blood. The CDR3 region is CASSPEGDRYTDTQYF. In nucleotides, the CDR3 is TGTGCCAGCAGCCCGGAGGGGGACAGGTACACAGATACGCAGTATTTT.